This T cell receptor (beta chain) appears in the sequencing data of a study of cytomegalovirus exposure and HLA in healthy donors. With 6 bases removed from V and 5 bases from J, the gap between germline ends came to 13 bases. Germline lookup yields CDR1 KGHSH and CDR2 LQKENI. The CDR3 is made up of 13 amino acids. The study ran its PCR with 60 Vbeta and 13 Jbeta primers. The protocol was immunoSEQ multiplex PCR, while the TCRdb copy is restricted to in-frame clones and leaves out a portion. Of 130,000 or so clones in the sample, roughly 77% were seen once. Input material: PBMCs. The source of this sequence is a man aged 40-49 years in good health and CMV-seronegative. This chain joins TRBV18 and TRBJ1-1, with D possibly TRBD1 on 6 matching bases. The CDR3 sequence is CASSYRDWTEAFF. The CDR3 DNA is TGTGCCAGCTCGTACAGGGATTGGACTGAAGCTTTCTTT.